The present TCR beta chain was sequenced within a study of CD4 T cell repertoires in COVID-19. Clones were read by immunoSEQ multiplex PCR, and TCRdb kept only the in-frame ones, dropping some. The table has approximately 75,000 clones, around four fifths seen once. This CDR3 spans 12 amino acids. After removal of 5 bases from V and 7 bases from J, the junction contained 4 bases not matched to a gene. Germline CDR1 MNHEY, CDR2 SVGAGI. Samples came from patients recovered from mild-to-severe COVID-19. The clonotype originates from a human donor who had COVID-19. The chain employs TRBV6-5 and TRBJ1-2; 7 nucleotides align to TRBD1. Material: CD4+ T cells from peripheral blood, obtained after recovery from COVID-19. The CDR3 is CASSRDSFGYTF. The CDR3, as DNA: TGTGCCAGCAGTCGGGACAGTTTTGGCTACACCTTC.